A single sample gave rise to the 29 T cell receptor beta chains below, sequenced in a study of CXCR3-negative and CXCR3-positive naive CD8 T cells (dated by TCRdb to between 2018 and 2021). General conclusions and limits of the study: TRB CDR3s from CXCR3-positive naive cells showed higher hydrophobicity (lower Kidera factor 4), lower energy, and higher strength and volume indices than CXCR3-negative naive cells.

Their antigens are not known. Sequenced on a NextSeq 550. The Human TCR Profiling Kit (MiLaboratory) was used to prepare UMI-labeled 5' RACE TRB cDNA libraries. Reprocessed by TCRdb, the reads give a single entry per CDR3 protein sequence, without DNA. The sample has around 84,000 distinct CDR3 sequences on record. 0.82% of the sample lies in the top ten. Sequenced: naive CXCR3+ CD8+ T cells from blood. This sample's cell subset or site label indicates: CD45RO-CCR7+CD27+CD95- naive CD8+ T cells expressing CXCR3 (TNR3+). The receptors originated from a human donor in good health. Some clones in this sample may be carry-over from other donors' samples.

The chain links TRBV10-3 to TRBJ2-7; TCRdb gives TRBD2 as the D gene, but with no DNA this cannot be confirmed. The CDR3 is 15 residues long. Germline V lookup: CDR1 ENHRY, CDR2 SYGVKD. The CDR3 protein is CAIAGGPKWADEQYF.

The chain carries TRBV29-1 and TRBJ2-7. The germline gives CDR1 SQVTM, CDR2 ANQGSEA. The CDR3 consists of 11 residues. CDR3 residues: CSVETDYEQYF.

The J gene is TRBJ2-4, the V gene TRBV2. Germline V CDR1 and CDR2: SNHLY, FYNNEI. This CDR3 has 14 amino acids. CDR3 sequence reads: CASSETKVQDIQYF.

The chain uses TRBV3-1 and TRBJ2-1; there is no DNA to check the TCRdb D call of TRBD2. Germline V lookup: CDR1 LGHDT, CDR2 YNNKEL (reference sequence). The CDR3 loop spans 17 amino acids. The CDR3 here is CASSPSTREGLLNEQFF.

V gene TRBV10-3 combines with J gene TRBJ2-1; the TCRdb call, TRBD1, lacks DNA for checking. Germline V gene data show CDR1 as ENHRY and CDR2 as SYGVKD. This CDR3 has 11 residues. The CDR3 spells CAMGLGDEQFF.

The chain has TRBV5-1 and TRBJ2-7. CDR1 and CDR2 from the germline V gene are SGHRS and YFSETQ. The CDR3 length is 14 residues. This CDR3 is CASSLGSGTYEQYF.

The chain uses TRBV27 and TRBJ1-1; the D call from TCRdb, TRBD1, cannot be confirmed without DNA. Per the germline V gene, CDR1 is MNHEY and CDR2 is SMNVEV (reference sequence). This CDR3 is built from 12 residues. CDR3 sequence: CASSLPGAEAFF.

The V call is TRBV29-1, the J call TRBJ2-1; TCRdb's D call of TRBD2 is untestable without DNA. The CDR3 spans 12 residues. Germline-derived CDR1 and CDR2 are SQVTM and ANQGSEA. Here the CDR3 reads CSVVRGGGEQFF.

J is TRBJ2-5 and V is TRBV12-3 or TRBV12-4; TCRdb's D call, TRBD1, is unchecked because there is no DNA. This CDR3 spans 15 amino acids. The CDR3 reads CASSLGGRTQETQYF.

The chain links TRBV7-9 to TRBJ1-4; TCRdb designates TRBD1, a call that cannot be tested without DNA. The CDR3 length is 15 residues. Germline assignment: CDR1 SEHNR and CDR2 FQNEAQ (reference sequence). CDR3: CASSLNRDRSEKLFF.

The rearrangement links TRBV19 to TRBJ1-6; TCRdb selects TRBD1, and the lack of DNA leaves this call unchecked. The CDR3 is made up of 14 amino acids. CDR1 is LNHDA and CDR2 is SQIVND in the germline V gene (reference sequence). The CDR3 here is CASTPTGGNSPLHF.

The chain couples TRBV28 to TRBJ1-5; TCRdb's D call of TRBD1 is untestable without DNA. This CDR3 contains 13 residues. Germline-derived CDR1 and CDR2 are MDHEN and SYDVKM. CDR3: CASSYPDGRPQHF.

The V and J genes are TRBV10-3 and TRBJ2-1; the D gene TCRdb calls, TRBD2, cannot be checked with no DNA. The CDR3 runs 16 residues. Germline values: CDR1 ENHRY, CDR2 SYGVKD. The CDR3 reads CAISESLREDYNEQFF.

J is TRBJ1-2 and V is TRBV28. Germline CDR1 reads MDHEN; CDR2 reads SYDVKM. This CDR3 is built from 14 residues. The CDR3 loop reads CASSLQGKNYGYTF.

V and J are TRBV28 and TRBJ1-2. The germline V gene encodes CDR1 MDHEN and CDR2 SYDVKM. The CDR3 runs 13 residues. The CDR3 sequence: CASSFNGSGRPGF.

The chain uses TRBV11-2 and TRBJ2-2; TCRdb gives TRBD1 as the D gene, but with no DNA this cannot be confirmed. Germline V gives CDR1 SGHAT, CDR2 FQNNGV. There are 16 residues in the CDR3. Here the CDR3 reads CASSLTYRPGTGELFF.

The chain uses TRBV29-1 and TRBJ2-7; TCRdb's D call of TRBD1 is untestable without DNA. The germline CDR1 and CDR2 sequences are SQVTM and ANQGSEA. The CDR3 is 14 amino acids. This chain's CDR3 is CSVTRDRGFYEQYF.

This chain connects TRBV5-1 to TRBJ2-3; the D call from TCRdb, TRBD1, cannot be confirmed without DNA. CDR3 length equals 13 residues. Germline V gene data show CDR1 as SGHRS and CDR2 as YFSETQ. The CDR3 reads CASRPEGADTQYF.

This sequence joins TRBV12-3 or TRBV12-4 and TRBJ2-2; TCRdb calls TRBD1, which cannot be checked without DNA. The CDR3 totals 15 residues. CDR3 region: CASSLGAADTGELFF.

This chain's CDR3 is CASSPRLVGEQYF. The rearrangement joins TRBV12-3 or TRBV12-4 to TRBJ2-7. The CDR3 is made up of 13 amino acids.

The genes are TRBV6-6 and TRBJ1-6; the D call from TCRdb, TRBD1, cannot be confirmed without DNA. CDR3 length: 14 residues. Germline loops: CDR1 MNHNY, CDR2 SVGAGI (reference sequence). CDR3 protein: CASAIQGSGSPLHF.

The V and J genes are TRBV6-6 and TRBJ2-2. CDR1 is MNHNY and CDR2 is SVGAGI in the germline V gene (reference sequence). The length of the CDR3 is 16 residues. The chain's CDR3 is CASSYDWTGPTGELFF.

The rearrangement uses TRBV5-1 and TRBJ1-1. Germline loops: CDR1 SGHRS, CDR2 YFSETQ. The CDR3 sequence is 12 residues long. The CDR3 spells CASSLKNTEAFF.

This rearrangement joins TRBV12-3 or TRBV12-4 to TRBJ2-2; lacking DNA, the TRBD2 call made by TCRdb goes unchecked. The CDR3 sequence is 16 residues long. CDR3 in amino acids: CASRNAGTRFTGELFF.

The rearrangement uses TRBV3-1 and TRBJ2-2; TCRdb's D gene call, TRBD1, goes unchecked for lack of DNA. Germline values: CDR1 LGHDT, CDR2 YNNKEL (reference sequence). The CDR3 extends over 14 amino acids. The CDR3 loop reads CVSSPKPPSGELFF.

The CDR3 loop is CASRVPYGKNIQYF. The chain couples TRBV2 to TRBJ2-4; there is no DNA to check the TCRdb D call of TRBD1. The CDR3 runs to 14 residues. CDR1 SNHLY and CDR2 FYNNEI come from the germline V gene.

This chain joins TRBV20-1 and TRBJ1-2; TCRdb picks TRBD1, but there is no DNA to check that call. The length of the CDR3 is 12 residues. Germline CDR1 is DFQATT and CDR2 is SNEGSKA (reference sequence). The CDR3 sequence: CSAPTGQHGYTF.

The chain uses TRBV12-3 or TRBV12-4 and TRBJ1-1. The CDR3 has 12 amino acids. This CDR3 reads CASSYKNTEAFF.

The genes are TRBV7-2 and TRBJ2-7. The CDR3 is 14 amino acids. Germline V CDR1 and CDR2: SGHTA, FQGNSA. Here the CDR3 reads CASSLNRHSYEQYF.